Below, one T cell receptor (beta chain) is given with its context. V gave up 4 bases and J gave up 1 base; unmatched junction bases: 1. The germline V gene encodes CDR1 SGHRS and CDR2 YFSETQ. This CDR3 region has 14 residues. This sample stems from a study of cytomegalovirus exposure and HLA in healthy donors. It was with 60 Vbeta and 13 Jbeta primers that the PCR ran. Data came from immunoSEQ multiplex PCR; TCRdb stores just in-frame clones and leaves some out. The sample spans 35,000 to 45,000 clones; the ten largest clones claim roughly 3.3%. V is TRBV5-1 and J is TRBJ2-1, with TRBD2 matching 8 bases. The TCR sequence derives from a woman younger than 45 in good health and CMV-seropositive. The sequencing input was PBMCs. The CDR3 sequence: CASSERGSYNEQFF. The CDR3 DNA sequence: TGCGCCAGCAGCGAGCGGGGGTCCTACAATGAGCAGTTCTTC. Combining the CDR3 with reference TRBV5-1 and TRBJ2-1 gives the whole variable domain KAGVTQTPRYLIKTRGQQVTLSCSPISGHRSVSWYQQTPGQGLQFLFEYFSETQRNKGNFPGRFSGRQFSNSRSEMNVSTLELGDSALYLCASSERGSYNEQFFGPGTRLTVL.